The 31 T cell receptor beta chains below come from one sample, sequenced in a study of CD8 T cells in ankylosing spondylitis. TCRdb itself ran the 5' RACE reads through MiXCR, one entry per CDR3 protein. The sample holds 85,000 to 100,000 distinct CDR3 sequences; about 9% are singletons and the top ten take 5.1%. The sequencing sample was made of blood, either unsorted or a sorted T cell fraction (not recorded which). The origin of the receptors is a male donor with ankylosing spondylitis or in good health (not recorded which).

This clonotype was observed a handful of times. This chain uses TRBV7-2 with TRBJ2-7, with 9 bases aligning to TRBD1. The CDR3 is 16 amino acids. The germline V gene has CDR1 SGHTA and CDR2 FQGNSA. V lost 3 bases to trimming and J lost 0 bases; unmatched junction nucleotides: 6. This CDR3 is CASSLAGQGVSYEQYF. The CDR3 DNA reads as TGTGCCAGCAGCTTGGCGGGACAGGGTGTCTCCTACGAGCAGTACTTC.

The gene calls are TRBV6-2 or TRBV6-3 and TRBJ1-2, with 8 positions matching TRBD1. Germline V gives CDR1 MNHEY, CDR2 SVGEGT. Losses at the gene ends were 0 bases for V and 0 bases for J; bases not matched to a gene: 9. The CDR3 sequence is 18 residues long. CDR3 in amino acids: CASSYSPGTGASNYGYTF. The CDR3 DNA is TGTGCCAGCAGTTACTCTCCCGGGACAGGAGCTTCTAACTATGGCTACACCTTC.

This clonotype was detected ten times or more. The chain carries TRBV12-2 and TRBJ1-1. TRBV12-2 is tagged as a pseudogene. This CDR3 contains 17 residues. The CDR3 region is CASRDTRVPITNTEAFF. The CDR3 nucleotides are TGTGCAAGTCGCGATACAAGGGTTCCAATTACGAACACTGAAGCTTTCTTT.

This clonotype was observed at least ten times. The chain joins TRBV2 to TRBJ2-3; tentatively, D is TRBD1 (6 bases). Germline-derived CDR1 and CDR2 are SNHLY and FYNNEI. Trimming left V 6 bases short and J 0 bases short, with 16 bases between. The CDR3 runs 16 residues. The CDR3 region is CASSRDRISSTDTQYF. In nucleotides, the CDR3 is TGTGCCAGCAGCCGCGACAGGATCTCTAGCACAGATACGCAGTATTTT.

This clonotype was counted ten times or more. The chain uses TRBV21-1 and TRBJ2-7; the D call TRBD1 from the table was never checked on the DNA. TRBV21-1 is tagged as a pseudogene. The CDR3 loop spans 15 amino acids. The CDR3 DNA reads TGTGCCAGCAGCTCCGAAGGGACAGGGTCCCACGAGCAGTACTTC. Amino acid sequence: CASSSEGTGSHEQYF.

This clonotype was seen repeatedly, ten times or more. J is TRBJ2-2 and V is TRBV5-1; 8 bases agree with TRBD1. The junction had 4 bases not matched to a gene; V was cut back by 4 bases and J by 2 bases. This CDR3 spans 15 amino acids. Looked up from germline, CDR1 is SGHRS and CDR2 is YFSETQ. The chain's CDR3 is CASSHGQGNTGELFF. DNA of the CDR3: TGCGCCAGCAGCCACGGACAGGGCAACACCGGGGAGCTGTTTTTT.

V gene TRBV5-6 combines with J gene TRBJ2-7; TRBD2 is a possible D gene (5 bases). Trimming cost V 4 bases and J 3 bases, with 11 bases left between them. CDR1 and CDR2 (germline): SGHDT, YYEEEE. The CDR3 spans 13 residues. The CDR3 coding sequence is TGTGCCAGCAGCCCCGGACTCGGCTACGAGCAGTACTTC. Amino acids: CASSPGLGYEQYF.

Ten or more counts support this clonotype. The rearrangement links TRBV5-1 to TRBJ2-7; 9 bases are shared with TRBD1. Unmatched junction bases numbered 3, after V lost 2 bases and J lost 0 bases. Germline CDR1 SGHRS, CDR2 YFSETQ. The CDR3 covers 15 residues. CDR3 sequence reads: CASSFDRGGSYEQYF. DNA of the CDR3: TGCGCCAGCAGCTTTGACAGGGGGGGCTCCTACGAGCAGTACTTC.

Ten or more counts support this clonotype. CDR3 loop: CASSSYQRPGELFF. The CDR3 DNA sequence: TGTGCCAGCAGTTCCTACCAAAGGCCCGGGGAGCTGTTTTTT. This sequence joins TRBV28 and TRBJ2-2; D gene unclear. This CDR3 spans 14 amino acids. Germline V gene lookup returns CDR1 MDHEN and CDR2 SYDVKM. V gave up 4 bases and J gave up 6 bases, with 12 bases separating them.

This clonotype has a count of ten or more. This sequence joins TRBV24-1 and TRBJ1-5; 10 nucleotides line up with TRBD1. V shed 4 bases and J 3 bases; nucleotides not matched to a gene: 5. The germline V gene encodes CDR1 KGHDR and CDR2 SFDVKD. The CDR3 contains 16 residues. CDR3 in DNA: TGTGCCACCAGTGAACCCGGGACAGGGGACAATCAGCCCCAGCATTTT. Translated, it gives CATSEPGTGDNQPQHF.

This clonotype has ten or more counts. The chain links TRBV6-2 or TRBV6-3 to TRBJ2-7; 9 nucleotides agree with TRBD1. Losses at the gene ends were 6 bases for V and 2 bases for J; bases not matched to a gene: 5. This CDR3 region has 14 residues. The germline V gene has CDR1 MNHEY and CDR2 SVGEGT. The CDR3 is CASSYRDRAYEQYF. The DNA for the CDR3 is TGTGCCAGCAGCTACCGGGACAGGGCCTACGAGCAGTACTTC.

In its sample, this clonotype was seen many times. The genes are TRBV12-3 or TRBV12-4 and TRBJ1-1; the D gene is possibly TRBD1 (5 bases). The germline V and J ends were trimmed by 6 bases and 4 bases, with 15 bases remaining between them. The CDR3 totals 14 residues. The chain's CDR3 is CASSSRPGGTEAFF. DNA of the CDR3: TGTGCCAGCAGCTCTCGGCCGGGGGGCACTGAAGCTTTCTTT.

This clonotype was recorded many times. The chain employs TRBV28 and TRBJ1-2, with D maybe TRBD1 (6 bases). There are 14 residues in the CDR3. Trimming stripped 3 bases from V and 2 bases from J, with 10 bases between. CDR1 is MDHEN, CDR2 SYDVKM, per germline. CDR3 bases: TGTGCCAGCAGTTTGGGGGACAACAACTATGGCTACACCTTC. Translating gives CASSLGDNNYGYTF.

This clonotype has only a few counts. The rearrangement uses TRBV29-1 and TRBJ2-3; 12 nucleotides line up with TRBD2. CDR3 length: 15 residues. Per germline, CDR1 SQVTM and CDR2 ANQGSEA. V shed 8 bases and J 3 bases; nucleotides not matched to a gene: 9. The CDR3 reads CSISTSGGRTDTQYF. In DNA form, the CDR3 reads TGCAGCATATCAACTAGCGGGGGGAGGACAGATACGCAGTATTTT.

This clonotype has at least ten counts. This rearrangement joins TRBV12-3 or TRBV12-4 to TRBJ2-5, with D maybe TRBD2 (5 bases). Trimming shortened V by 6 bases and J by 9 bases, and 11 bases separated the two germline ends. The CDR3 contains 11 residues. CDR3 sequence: CASSHTRSQYF. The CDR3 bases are TGTGCCAGCAGCCACACTAGGTCCCAGTACTTC.

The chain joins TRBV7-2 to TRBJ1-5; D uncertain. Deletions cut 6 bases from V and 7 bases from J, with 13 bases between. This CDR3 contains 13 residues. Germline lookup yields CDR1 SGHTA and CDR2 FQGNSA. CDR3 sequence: CASSQSLEQPQHF. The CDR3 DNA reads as TGTGCCAGCAGTCAAAGTCTGGAACAGCCCCAGCATTTT.

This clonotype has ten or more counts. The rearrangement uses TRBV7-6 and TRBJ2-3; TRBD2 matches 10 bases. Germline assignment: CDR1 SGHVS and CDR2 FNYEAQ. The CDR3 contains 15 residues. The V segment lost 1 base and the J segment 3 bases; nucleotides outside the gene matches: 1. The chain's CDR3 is CASSLGGLATDTQYF. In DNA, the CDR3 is TGTGCCAGCAGCTTAGGGGGACTAGCGACAGATACGCAGTATTTT.

The CDR3 DNA reads as TGTGCCAGCAGTTTATTGTTTCAGGGCGAGCAGTACTTC. It yields the protein CASSLLFQGEQYF. This chain connects TRBV27 to TRBJ2-7; tentatively, D is TRBD1 (5 bases). This CDR3 comprises 13 residues. Germline CDR1 MNHEY, CDR2 SMNVEV (reference sequence). V was pared by 1 base and J by 6 bases, with 10 bases between.

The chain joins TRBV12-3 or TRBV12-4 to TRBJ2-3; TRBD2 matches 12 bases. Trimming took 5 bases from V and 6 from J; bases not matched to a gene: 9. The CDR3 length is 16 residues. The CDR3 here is CASSLPSGGAGDTQYF. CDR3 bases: TGTGCCAGCAGTCTGCCTAGCGGGGGGGCCGGCGATACGCAGTATTTT.

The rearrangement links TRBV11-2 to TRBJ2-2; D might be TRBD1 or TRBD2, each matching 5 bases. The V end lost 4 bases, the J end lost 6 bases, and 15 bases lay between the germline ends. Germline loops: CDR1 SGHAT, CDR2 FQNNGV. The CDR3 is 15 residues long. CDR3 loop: CASSSHPGASGELFF. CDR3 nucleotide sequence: TGTGCCAGCAGCTCCCACCCCGGGGCTTCCGGGGAGCTGTTTTTT.

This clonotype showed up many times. CDR3 in DNA: TGCAGTGCTCGTCCAAGACGAAGATCCTACGAGCAGTACTTC. Translation gives CSARPRRRSYEQYF. This chain links TRBV20-1 with TRBJ2-7; D call uncertain. In germline, CDR1 is DFQATT, CDR2 SNEGSKA (reference sequence). CDR3 size: 14 residues. The ends were cut back, 5 bases at V and 1 base at J, with 15 bases in the middle.

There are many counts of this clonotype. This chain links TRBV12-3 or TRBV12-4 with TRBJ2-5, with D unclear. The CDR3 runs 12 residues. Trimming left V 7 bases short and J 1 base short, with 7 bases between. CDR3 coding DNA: TGTGCCAGCAACTCCTTCCAAGAGACCCAGTACTTC. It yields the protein CASNSFQETQYF.

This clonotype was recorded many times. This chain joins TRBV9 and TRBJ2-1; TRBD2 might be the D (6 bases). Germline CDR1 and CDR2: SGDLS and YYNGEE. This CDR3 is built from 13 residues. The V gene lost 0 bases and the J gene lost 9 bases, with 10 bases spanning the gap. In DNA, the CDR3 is TGTGCCAGCAGCGTAGTGGAGGGCTTTGAGCAGTTCTTC. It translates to CASSVVEGFEQFF.

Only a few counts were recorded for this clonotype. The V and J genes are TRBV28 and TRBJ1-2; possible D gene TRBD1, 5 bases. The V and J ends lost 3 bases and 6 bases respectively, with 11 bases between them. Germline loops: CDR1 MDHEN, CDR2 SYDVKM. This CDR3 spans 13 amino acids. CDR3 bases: TGTGCCAGCAGTTTGCCCCGGGGCAATGGCTACACCTTC. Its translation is CASSLPRGNGYTF.

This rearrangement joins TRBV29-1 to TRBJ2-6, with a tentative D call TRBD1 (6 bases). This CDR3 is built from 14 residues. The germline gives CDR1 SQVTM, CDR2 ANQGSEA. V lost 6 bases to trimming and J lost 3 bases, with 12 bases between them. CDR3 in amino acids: CSVVGALGANVLTF. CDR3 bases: TGCAGCGTCGTGGGGGCGCTTGGGGCCAACGTCCTGACTTTC.

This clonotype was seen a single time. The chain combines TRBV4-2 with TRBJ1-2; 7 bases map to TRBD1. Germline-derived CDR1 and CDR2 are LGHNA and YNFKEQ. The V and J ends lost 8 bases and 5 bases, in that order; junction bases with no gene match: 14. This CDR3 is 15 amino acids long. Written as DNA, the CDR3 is TGTGCCAGCGGCCTATTGGACAGGCCGTCATATGGCTACACCTTC. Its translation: CASGLLDRPSYGYTF.

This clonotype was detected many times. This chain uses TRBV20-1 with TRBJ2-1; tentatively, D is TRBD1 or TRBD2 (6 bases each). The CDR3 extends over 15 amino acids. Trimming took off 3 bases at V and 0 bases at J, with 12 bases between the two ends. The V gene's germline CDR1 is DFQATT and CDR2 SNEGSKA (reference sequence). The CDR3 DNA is TGCAGTGCTAGGCGAGGGGGAGGCTCCTACAATGAGCAGTTCTTC. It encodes CSARRGGGSYNEQFF.

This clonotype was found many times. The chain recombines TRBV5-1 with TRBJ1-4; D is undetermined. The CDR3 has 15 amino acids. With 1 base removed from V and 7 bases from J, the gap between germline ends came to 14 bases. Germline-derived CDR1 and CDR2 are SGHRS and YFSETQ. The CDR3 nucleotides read TGCGCCAGCAGCTTGATTCGGGAACGGAGTGAAAAACTGTTTTTT. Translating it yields CASSLIRERSEKLFF.

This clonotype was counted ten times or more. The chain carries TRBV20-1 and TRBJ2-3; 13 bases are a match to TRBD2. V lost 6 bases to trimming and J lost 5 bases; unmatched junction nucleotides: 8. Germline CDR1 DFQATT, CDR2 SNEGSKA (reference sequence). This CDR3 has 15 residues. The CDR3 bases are TGCAGTGCCCCGACTAGCGGGGGGAGTCGAGATACGCAGTATTTT. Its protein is CSAPTSGGSRDTQYF.

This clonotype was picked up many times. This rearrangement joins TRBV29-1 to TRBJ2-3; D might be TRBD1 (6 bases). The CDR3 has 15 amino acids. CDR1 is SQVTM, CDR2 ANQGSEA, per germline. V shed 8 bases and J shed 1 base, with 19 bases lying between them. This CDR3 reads CSSTTGNKGTDTQYF. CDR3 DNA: TGCAGCTCAACAACAGGGAATAAAGGCACAGATACGCAGTATTTT.

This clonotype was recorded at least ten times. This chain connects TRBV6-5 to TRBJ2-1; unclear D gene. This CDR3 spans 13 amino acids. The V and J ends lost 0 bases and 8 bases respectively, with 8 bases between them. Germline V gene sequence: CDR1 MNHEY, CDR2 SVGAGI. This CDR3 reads CASSYSSVHEQFF. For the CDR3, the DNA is TGTGCCAGCAGTTACTCGTCTGTACATGAGCAGTTCTTC.